This T cell receptor beta chain was found in a study of T cell clusters in autoimmune cytopenias. CDR1 GTSNPN and CDR2 SVGIG come from the germline V gene (reference sequence). The CDR3 spans 11 residues. TRB was amplified from approximately 250 ng of peripheral blood genomic DNA per sample. TRB rearrangements were amplified by touch-down multiplex PCR with mixed TRB-A/B primers. From its re-call of the multiplex PCR reads, TCRdb lists each CDR3 protein once, without DNA. Across 6,800 or so distinct CDR3 sequences, the top ten clones capture around 10% of the sample. These same data were also listed under a study on T cell repertoires in aging, cancer and after chemotherapy. Turning to that study: In cancer patients, declining TCR diversity with age involved lost richness and lost evenness.

This receptor was obtained from a human donor in good health. Material: peripheral blood. V is TRBV30 and J is TRBJ1-2. CDR3 residues: CAWSVQDGYTF. Supplemented by reference TRBV30 and TRBJ1-2, the full variable domain reads SQTIHQWPATLVQPVGSPLSLECTVEGTSNPNLYWYRQAAGRGLQLLFYSVGIGQISSEVPQNLSASRPQDRQFILSSKKLLLSDSGFYLCAWSVQDGYTFGSGTRLTVV.